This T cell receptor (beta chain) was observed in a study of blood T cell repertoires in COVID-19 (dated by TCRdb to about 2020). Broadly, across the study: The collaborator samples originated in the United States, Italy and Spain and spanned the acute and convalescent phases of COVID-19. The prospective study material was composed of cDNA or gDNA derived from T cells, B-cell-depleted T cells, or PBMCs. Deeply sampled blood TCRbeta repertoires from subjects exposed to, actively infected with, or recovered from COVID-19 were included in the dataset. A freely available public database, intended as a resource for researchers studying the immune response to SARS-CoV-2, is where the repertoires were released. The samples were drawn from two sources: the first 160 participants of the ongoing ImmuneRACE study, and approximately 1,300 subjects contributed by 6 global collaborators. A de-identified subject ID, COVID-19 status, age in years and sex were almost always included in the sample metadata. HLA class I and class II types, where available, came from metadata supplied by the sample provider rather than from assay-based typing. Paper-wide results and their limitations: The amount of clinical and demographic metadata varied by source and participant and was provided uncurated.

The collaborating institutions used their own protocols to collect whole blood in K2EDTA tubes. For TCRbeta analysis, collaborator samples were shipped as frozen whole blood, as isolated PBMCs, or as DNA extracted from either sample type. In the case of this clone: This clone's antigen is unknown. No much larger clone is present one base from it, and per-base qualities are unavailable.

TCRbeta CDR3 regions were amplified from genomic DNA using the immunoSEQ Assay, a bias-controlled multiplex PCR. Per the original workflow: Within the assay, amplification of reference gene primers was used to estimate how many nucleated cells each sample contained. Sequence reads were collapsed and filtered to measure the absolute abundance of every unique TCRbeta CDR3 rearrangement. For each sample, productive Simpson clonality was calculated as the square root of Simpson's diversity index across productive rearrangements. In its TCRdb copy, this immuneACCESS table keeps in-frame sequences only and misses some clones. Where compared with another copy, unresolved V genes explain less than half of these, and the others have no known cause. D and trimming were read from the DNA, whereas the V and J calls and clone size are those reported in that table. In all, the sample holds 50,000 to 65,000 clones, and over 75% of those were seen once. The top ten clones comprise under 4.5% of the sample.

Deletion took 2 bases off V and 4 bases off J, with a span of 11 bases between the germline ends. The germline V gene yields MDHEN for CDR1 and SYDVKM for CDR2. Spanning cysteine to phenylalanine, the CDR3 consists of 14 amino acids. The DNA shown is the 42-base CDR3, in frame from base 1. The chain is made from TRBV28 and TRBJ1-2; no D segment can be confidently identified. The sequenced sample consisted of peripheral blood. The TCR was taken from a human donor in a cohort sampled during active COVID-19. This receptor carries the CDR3 CASSLKERSYGYTF. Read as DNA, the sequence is TGTGCCAGCAGTTTAAAGGAGCGGAGCTATGGCTACACCTTC.